These T cell receptor beta chains were read from a single sample in a study of regulatory T cells in long-lasting Graves disease. From the multiplex PCR reads, TCRdb called clonotypes with MiXCR, one entry per CDR3 protein. The sample contains over 300,000 distinct CDR3 sequences, roughly 16% of which appear only once. This sample comprised peripheral blood mononuclear cells (PBMCs), obtained at new diagnosis, from a patient treated with antithyroid drugs. The receptor source for this set is a female donor with Graves disease. CDR3s include the opening cysteine and the closing phenylalanine or tryptophan. D genes are given only for firm matches. Expanded clones are given a class, and other clones once, few, many or no size at all.

clone size	D gene	V gene	J gene	CDR3 DNA	CDR3 protein
many	NA	TRBV27	TRBJ1-2	TGTGCCAGCAGGTTAAGGGGCAGGGAGGCTGGCTACACCTTC	CASRLRGREAGYTF
few	NA	TRBV7-9	TRBJ2-7	TGTGCCAGCAGCTCCGGACTACGGGGTTGGCACGAGCAGTACTTC	CASSSGLRGWHEQYF
few	NA	TRBV7-9	TRBJ1-1	TGTGCCAGCAGCTTAGCGTCCGGGATCTACACTGAAGCTTTCTTT	CASSLASGIYTEAFF
NA	NA	TRBV27	TRBJ1-2	TGTGCCAGCAGTGATAATGACGGGGAAGGCTACACCTTC	CASSDNDGEGYTF
many	NA	TRBV12-3/TRBV12-4	TRBJ1-5	TGTGCCAGCAGCCTGACGCGGGAGCTGCCCCAGCATTTT	CASSLTRELPQHF
NA	NA	TRBV10-3	TRBJ1-5	TGTGCCATCAGTGAGCCGATGGGCAGACCTGGCAATCAGCCCCAGCATTTT	CAISEPMGRPGNQPQHF
many	TRBD1	TRBV5-5	TRBJ1-4	TGTGCCAGCAGCCTGACAGGGGGCGGTTTTTATGAAAAACTGTTTTTT	CASSLTGGGFYEKLFF
NA	NA	TRBV7-3	TRBJ2-3	TGTGCCAGCAGCTTAGAGGCGACCCCCGTGGGAAATACGCAGTATTTT	CASSLEATPVGNTQYF
few	NA	TRBV27	TRBJ2-7	TGTGCCAGCGGCCCGCCTCACGACGAGCAGTACTTC	CASGPPHDEQYF
many	NA	TRBV20-1	TRBJ2-2	TGCAGTGCTAGAGGGGGACCCGGGGACACCGGGGAGCTGTTTTTT	CSARGGPGDTGELFF
NA	NA	TRBV7-2	TRBJ2-2	TGTGCCAGCAGCGAACGACTAGTTGCCGGGGAGCTGTTTTTT	CASSERLVAGELFF
NA	NA	TRBV20-1	TRBJ2-6	TGCAGTGCCCCCCGGCCCCGCTTTTCCTCCTCTGGGGCCAACGTCCTGACTTTC	CSAPRPRFSSSGANVLTF
few	NA	TRBV15	TRBJ1-1	TGTGCCACCAGCGTACTATGGACAAGGAACACTGAAGCTTTCTTT	CATSVLWTRNTEAFF
NA	NA	TRBV15	TRBJ2-7	TGTGCCACCAGCAGAGACCGACGAGGCCCATACCTCGATATTTACGAGCAGTACTTC	CATSRDRRGPYLDIYEQYF
many	NA	TRBV29-1	TRBJ1-5	TGCAGCGTTGTAGCCCAGCCCGATCAGCCCCAGCATTTT	CSVVAQPDQPQHF
many	NA	TRBV6-1	TRBJ1-1	TGTGCCAGCAGGGCCTCGGGGGGATCGAACACTGAAGCTTTCTTT	CASRASGGSNTEAFF
NA	NA	TRBV6-1	TRBJ1-1	TGTGCCAGCAGGTTAGCAATGGGGTGGAACACTGAAGCTTTCTTT	CASRLAMGWNTEAFF
many	NA	TRBV5-1	TRBJ2-5	TGTGCCAGCAGCTTGGAGCAAGAGACCCAGTACTTC	CASSLEQETQYF
many	NA	TRBV3-1	TRBJ2-3	TGTGCCAGCAGCCACGAGAAGCGGGTATACACAGATACGCAGTATTTT	CASSHEKRVYTDTQYF
few	TRBD1	TRBV5-5	TRBJ1-3	TGTGCCAGCACCCTGAACAGGGGCCCTGGAAACACCATATATTTT	CASTLNRGPGNTIYF
few	NA	TRBV7-9	TRBJ1-4	TGTGCCAGCAGCACGGGGCTGCGGGAAAAACTGTTTTTT	CASSTGLREKLFF
NA	NA	TRBV6-1	TRBJ2-2	TGTGCCAGCAGTAAGGGGGGGGCCGTCGGGGAGCTGTTTTTT	CASSKGGAVGELFF
many	NA	TRBV30	TRBJ2-7	TGTGCCTGGCTCCGCAGGGGCTACGAGCAGTACTTC	CAWLRRGYEQYF
NA	TRBD1	TRBV12-3/TRBV12-4	TRBJ1-5	TGTGCCAGCAGCCTGCGACGGACAGGGGGCGGGCAGCCCCAGCATTTT	CASSLRRTGGGQPQHF
many	NA	TRBV5-1	TRBJ1-1	TGTGCCAGCAGCTTATCGGTGAACACTGAAGCTTTCTTT	CASSLSVNTEAFF
NA	TRBD2	TRBV20-1	TRBJ2-3	TGCAGTGCTAGAGGTGGGGTAGCGGGGAATATCGTAGATACGCAGTATTTT	CSARGGVAGNIVDTQYF
many	NA	TRBV10-3	TRBJ1-2	TGTGCCATCAGTGAGTCCGGCTCGGGTGACGGCTACACCTTC	CAISESGSGDGYTF
many	NA	TRBV20-1	TRBJ1-5	TGCAGTGCTAGAGATTCGGGTCCTTGGAATCAGCCCCAGCATTTT	CSARDSGPWNQPQHF
NA	NA	TRBV20-1	TRBJ2-7	TGCAGTGCTACCGGCCCCCCGGGCAGCTCCTACGAGCAGTACTTC	CSATGPPGSSYEQYF
many	TRBD2	TRBV27	TRBJ2-5	TGTGCCAGCAGTTCTGGGCCGGCTAGCGGGAGTGAAGAGACCCAGTACTTC	CASSSGPASGSEETQYF
many	TRBD1	TRBV7-9	TRBJ2-1	TGTGCCAGCAGCCCCCTAACAGGGGAATCCTACAATGAGCAGTTCTTC	CASSPLTGESYNEQFF
many	TRBD1	TRBV11-2	TRBJ1-1	TGTGCCAGCAGCCCTCAGACAGGGTACACTGAAGCTTTCTTT	CASSPQTGYTEAFF
many	NA	TRBV11-1	TRBJ2-5	TGTGCCAGCAGCACCCGCCCATTTTTAGCGGAGCAAGAGACCCAGTACTTC	CASSTRPFLAEQETQYF
many	TRBD1	TRBV6-2/TRBV6-3	TRBJ1-1	TGTGCCAGCAGTTCGACAGGGAACGGTGAAGCTTTCTTT	CASSSTGNGEAFF
many	TRBD1	TRBV7-6	TRBJ1-5	TGTGCCAGCAGCCAGGGACAGGTGGACAAACCCCAGCATTTT	CASSQGQVDKPQHF
many	TRBD2	TRBV3-1	TRBJ2-7	TGTGCCAGCAGCCATCCGACTAGCGGGAGCTACGAGCAGTACTTC	CASSHPTSGSYEQYF
NA	TRBD1	TRBV12-3/TRBV12-4	TRBJ1-2	TGTGCCAGCAGTTTTCGGGACAGTCAGGCCTACACCTTC	CASSFRDSQAYTF
many	TRBD2	TRBV12-5	TRBJ2-5	TGTGCTAGTGGCACGGGACTAGCGGGAGGCGGAGAGACCCAGTACTTC	CASGTGLAGGGETQYF
many	NA	TRBV12-3/TRBV12-4	TRBJ2-7	TGTGCCAGCAGTTTCCACCCCCCCAGAGAGTTCCTTTCCTACGAGCAGTACTTC	CASSFHPPREFLSYEQYF
many	TRBD1	TRBV19	TRBJ2-1	TGTGCCAGTAGTATGGGACAGGGGAGCGACAATGAGCAGTTCTTC	CASSMGQGSDNEQFF
many	NA	TRBV4-3	TRBJ1-2	TGCGCCAGCAGCCACCTTCAGGGAGGAAGGGGCTACACCTTC	CASSHLQGGRGYTF
NA	NA	TRBV5-1	TRBJ2-3	TGCGCCAGTTGGGGTGCGGATACGCAGTATTTT	CASWGADTQYF